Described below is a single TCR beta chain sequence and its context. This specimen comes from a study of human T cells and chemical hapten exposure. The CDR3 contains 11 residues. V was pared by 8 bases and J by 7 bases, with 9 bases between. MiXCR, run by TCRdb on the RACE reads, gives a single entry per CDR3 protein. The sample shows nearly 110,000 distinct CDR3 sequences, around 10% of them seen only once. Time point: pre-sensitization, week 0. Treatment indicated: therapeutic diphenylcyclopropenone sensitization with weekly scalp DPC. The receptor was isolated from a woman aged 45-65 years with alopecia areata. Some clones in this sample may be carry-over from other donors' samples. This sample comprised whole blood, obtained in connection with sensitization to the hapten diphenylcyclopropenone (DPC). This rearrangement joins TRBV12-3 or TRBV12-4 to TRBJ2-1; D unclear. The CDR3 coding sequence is TGTGCCAGCCGCCTAGTGAATGAGCAGTTCTTC. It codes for CASRLVNEQFF.